The T cell receptor beta chain under discussion was sequenced for a study of blood T cell repertoires in COVID-19. Study context: Acute-phase and convalescent COVID-19 samples originated in the United States, Italy and Spain. Nucleic acid was either cDNA or gDNA, and it came from T cells, B-cell-depleted T cells, or PBMCs.

Clones were read by immunoSEQ multiplex PCR, and TCRdb kept only the in-frame ones, dropping some. The repertoire has about 62,000 clones, roughly 85% of them found once; the top ten carry 1.3%. The V gene's germline CDR1 is GTSNPN and CDR2 SVGIG (reference sequence). This CDR3 contains 14 residues. Trimming took 1 base from V and 7 from J; bases not matched to a gene: 2. The source of this sequence is a woman older than 75 with acute or convalescent COVID-19. The chain carries TRBV30 and TRBJ1-6, with 9 bases that match TRBD1. Sequencing was done on a sample of peripheral blood. The CDR3 is CAWSGTGDNSPLHF. The CDR3 DNA sequence: TGTGCCTGGAGTGGGACAGGGGACAATTCACCCCTCCACTTT.